This T cell receptor (beta chain) was sequenced for a study of immune evolution from preneoplasia to lung adenocarcinoma. Overall study results and limits: Top clone frequencies peaked in normal lung, apparently declining through invasive adenocarcinoma. Clonality was highest in normal lung, lower in later-stage lesions apparently. Compared with EGFR-mutant or double wild-type lesions, KRAS-mutant nodules were more clonal.

With 0 bases removed from V and 6 bases from J, the gap between germline ends came to 6 bases. The CDR3 sequence is 12 residues long. Germline V gene data show CDR1 as SGHRS and CDR2 as YFSETQ. This table comes from immunoSEQ multiplex PCR, and its TCRdb copy is limited to in-frame clones, with some not included. This table has roughly 40,000 clones, under 80% appearing once. This clone was seen a handful of times. Its target is not known. Histologic diagnosis was independently verified by two lung pathologists. The chain recombines TRBV5-1 with TRBJ1-1; no clear D. Sequencing input: FFPE invasive lung adenocarcinoma tissue. The clonotype originates from a person aged 55 to 75 with lung adenocarcinoma. The CDR3 sequence: CASSLEGAEAFF. Written as DNA, the CDR3 is TGCGCCAGCAGCTTGGAAGGAGCTGAAGCTTTCTTT. Full variable domain (outside the CDR3, taken from reference TRBV5-1 and TRBJ1-1): KAGVTQTPRYLIKTRGQQVTLSCSPISGHRSVSWYQQTPGQGLQFLFEYFSETQRNKGNFPGRFSGRQFSNSRSEMNVSTLELGDSALYLCASSLEGAEAFFGQGTRLTVV.